Each of the 20 T cell receptor beta chains below was sequenced from the same sample in a study of blood T cells in healthy people across ages. Together with a sample-barcoded 5' primer, a J-beta primer mix was included in a second PCR lasting about 7 to 12 cycles. TCRdb processed the 5' RACE reads anew with MiXCR; each CDR3 protein has one entry. This table has about 830,000 distinct CDR3 sequences, approximately 67% appearing once. Sequencing used blood. The receptor source for this set is a man between 25 and 39 years old in good health.

The chain has TRBV20-1 and TRBJ2-7; 9 bases match TRBD1. The germline V gene encodes CDR1 DFQATT and CDR2 SNEGSKA (reference sequence). This CDR3 has 12 residues. CDR3 DNA sequence: TGCAGCCGGGACAGGGCGGCCTCCGAGCAGTACTTC. Residues: CSRDRAASEQYF.

The rearrangement uses TRBV3-1 and TRBJ1-5; D gene unclear. Trimming pared 1 base from V and 1 base from J, leaving 8 bases between. The CDR3 runs to 15 residues. Germline assignment: CDR1 LGHDT and CDR2 YNNKEL (reference sequence). This CDR3 reads CASSQAKFSNQPQHF. Written as DNA, the CDR3 is TGTGCCAGCAGCCAAGCAAAGTTCAGCAATCAGCCCCAGCATTTT.

The V gene is TRBV28, the J gene TRBJ2-4; maybe TRBD1 (6 bases). The DNA end favors TRBJ2-7, so the J call may be wrong. The CDR3 covers 15 residues. Looked up from germline, CDR1 is MDHEN and CDR2 is SYDVKM. CDR3 coding DNA: TGTGCCAGCAGAGTTAGAACAGGGCCCCTCTACGAGCAGTACTTC. This gives the protein CASRVRTGPLYEQYF.

J is TRBJ2-7 and V is TRBV28, with 10 bases identical to TRBD1. Germline CDR1 MDHEN, CDR2 SYDVKM. The CDR3 covers 17 residues. The V and J ends lost 3 bases and 0 bases, in that order; junction bases with no gene match: 8. CDR3 bases: TGTGCCAGCAGTTTTGGGACAGGGGTCGTCAGCTCCTACGAGCAGTACTTC. Residues: CASSFGTGVVSSYEQYF.

On this clonotype: Mismatch with germline at one junction end may stem from a read error. The J gene is TRBJ2-5, the V gene TRBV7-7; TRBD2 aligns across 12 bases. CDR1 SSHAT and CDR2 FNYEAQ come from the germline V gene (reference sequence). The CDR3 contains 15 residues. CDR3 sequence reads: CASSRGLAGLETQYF. The CDR3 DNA reads TGTGCTAGCAGCCGGGGACTAGCGGGCCTTGAGACCCAGTACTTC.

V is TRBV14 and J is TRBJ2-5, with D uncertain. This CDR3 is built from 14 residues. The V gene lost 8 bases and the J gene lost 3 bases, with 16 bases spanning the gap. The V gene's germline CDR1 is SGHDN and CDR2 FVKESK. The chain's CDR3 is CASAGMGREETQYF. For the CDR3, the DNA is TGTGCCAGCGCTGGGATGGGAAGGGAAGAGACCCAGTACTTC.

The chain has TRBV4-2 and TRBJ2-7, with a weak D call TRBD1 (6 bases). The germline CDR1 and CDR2 sequences are LGHNA and YNFKEQ. CDR3 length: 16 amino acids. V was clipped by 0 bases and J by 6 bases, with 18 bases between them. CDR3 sequence reads: CASSQESQGNYFEQYF. The DNA for the CDR3 is TGTGCCAGCAGCCAAGAATCCCAGGGGAACTACTTCGAGCAGTACTTC.

A remark on this clonotype: One base away lies a much larger clone, so this may be a sequencing read error. The rearrangement uses TRBV6-5 and TRBJ1-2, with D perhaps matching TRBD1 (5 bases). Trimming stripped 6 bases from V and 2 bases from J, with 16 bases between. Looked up from germline, CDR1 is MNHEY and CDR2 is SVGAGI. This CDR3 is built from 15 residues. CDR3 protein: CASSDASGGNYGYTF. DNA for the CDR3: TGTGCCAGCAGCGATGCCTCGGGGGGAAACTATGGCTACACCTTC.

This chain connects TRBV5-1 to TRBJ1-2, with D possibly matching TRBD1 (5 bases). V was cut by 2 bases and J by 12 bases, with 14 bases left in between. The germline gives CDR1 SGHRS, CDR2 YFSETQ. This CDR3 comprises 12 residues. DNA for the CDR3: TGCGCCAGCAGCTTCCAGGGAACTGGAAACACCTTC. Protein product: CASSFQGTGNTF.

The chain joins TRBV6-6 to TRBJ1-5, with D maybe TRBD1 (6 bases). The CDR3 runs to 17 residues. Germline loops: CDR1 MNHNY, CDR2 SVGAGI (reference sequence). V was clipped by 0 bases and J by 4 bases, with 16 bases between them. The DNA of the CDR3 is TGTGCCAGCAGTTACTCGATGGGCCAGGGGTCGAATCAGCCCCAGCATTTT. It encodes CASSYSMGQGSNQPQHF.

The chain combines TRBV9 with TRBJ2-5, with unresolved D. This CDR3 comprises 15 residues. V shed 0 bases and J shed 2 bases, with 11 bases lying between them. Germline CDR1 reads SGDLS; CDR2 reads YYNGEE. CDR3 loop: CASSVGTATQETQYF. The CDR3 DNA is TGTGCCAGCAGCGTAGGAACGGCAACTCAAGAGACCCAGTACTTC.

The V and J genes are TRBV7-2 and TRBJ1-5; D unresolved. The germline CDR1 and CDR2 sequences are SGHTA and FQGNSA. The CDR3 is 17 residues long. The germline V and J ends were trimmed by 6 bases and 2 bases, with 20 bases remaining between them. The CDR3 sequence: CASSPWEGSGGNQPQHF. The DNA of the CDR3 is TGTGCCAGCAGTCCCTGGGAGGGATCCGGAGGCAATCAGCCCCAGCATTTT.

This chain uses TRBV20-1 with TRBJ2-3; D possibly corresponds to TRBD1 (5 bases). V lost 5 bases to trimming and J lost 5 bases, with 17 bases between them. The CDR3 extends over 14 amino acids. Germline V gives CDR1 DFQATT, CDR2 SNEGSKA (reference sequence). The CDR3 DNA is TGCAGTGCTTCTAGAGACAGTTTAATAGATACGCAGTATTTT. This encodes CSASRDSLIDTQYF.

The CDR3 DNA reads as TGTGCCAGCAGCCAAGCCCCCGGAGTTGCTTTTTACAATGAGCAGTTCTTC. Translated, it gives CASSQAPGVAFYNEQFF. J is TRBJ2-1 and V is TRBV3-1; D unresolved. The germline V and J ends were trimmed by 1 base and 4 bases, with 17 bases remaining between them. The CDR3 contains 17 residues. Germline loops: CDR1 LGHDT, CDR2 YNNKEL (reference sequence).

The chain uses TRBV29-1 and TRBJ1-4; no firm D call. Trimming shortened V by 1 base and J by 0 bases, and 6 bases separated the two germline ends. Germline V gives CDR1 SQVTM, CDR2 ANQGSEA. The CDR3 loop spans 14 amino acids. The CDR3 bases are TGCAGCGTTGAAGGGAGCGCAACTAATGAAAAACTGTTTTTT. This translates into CSVEGSATNEKLFF.

The rearrangement uses TRBV29-1 and TRBJ2-7; D is possibly TRBD1 (6 bases). The end of the DNA fits TRBJ2-5 better, so the J call may be wrong. Germline V gives CDR1 SQVTM, CDR2 ANQGSEA. This CDR3 is 13 amino acids long. CDR3 coding DNA: TGCAGCGTTGGGGACACCTGGAGGGAGACCCAGTACTTC. This gives the protein CSVGDTWRETQYF.

This clonotype was recorded a few times. The chain is built from TRBV29-1 and TRBJ1-2; D is undetermined. Deletions cut 2 bases from V and 8 bases from J, with 9 bases between. CDR1 is SQVTM and CDR2 is ANQGSEA in the germline V gene. The CDR3 has 11 residues. The CDR3 DNA follows: TGCAGCGTTGAACTTGACGAAGGCTACACCTTC. Translating it yields CSVELDEGYTF. The whole variable domain, filled in from reference TRBV29-1 and TRBJ1-2, reads SAVISQKPSRDICQRGTSLTIQCQVDSQVTMMFWYRQQPGQSLTLIATANQGSEATYESGFVIDKFPISRPNLTFSTLTVSNMSPEDSSIYLCSVELDEGYTFGSGTRLTVV.

A few counts support this clonotype. This sequence joins TRBV20-1 and TRBJ2-7; D remains ambiguous. Germline CDR1 is DFQATT and CDR2 is SNEGSKA (reference sequence). Deletions cut 2 bases from V and 2 bases from J, with 16 bases between. The CDR3 has 15 amino acids. CDR3 DNA: TGCAGTGCTAGACCCCAGCCGGACCCGGCCTACGAGCAGTACTTC. It translates to CSARPQPDPAYEQYF.

The chain couples TRBV12-3 or TRBV12-4 to TRBJ2-2; 7 positions match TRBD1. V was pared by 4 bases and J by 6 bases, with 8 bases of the junction left unmatched. The CDR3 runs 15 residues. The CDR3 DNA reads TGTGCCAGCAGTTCCCGGGACAGCTTGCCCGGGGAGCTGTTTTTT. The encoded protein is CASSSRDSLPGELFF.

This clonotype was picked up a small number of times. The chain combines TRBV12-3 or TRBV12-4 with TRBJ2-3; D is perhaps TRBD1 (7 bases). This CDR3 is 17 amino acids long. The V end lost 5 bases, the J end lost 2 bases, and 20 bases lay between the germline ends. The CDR3 here is CASSPGGLEGNTDTQYF. In DNA, the CDR3 is TGTGCCAGCAGTCCAGGGGGACTCGAGGGGAACACAGATACGCAGTATTTT.